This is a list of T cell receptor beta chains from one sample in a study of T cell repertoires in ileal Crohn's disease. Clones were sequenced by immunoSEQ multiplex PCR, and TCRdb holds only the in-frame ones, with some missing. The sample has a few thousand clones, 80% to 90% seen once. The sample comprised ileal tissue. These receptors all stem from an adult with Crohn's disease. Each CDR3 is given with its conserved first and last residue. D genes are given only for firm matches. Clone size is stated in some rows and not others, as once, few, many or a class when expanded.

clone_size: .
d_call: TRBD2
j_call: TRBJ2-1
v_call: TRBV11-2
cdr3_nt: TGTGCCAGCAGCTTAAGTCGGGGGGGCAATGAGCAGTTCTTC
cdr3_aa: CASSLSRGGNEQFF

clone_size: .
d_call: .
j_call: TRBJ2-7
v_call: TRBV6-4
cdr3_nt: TGTGCCAGCAGTGACTCGATCAAGGTGTCGGACAGCTCCTACGAGCAGTACTTC
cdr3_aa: CASSDSIKVSDSSYEQYF

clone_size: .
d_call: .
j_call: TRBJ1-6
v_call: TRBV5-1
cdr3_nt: TGCGCCAGCAGCTTGGCCGCGGGCCGCCTTAATTCACCCCTCCACTTT
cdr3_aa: CASSLAAGRLNSPLHF

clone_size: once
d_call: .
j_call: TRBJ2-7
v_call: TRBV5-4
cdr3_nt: TGTGCCAGCAGCTTGGCCGAGGGAGCCTACGAGCAGTACTTC
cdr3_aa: CASSLAEGAYEQYF

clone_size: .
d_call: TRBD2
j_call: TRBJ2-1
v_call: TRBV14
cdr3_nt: TGTGCCAGCAGTCTTAAGCGGGGCGAGCAGTTCTTC
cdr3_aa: CASSLKRGEQFF

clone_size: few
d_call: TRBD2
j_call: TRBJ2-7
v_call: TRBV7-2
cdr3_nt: TGTGCCAGCAGCTTCGAGCGGGGTTCCTACGAGCAGTACTTC
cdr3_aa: CASSFERGSYEQYF

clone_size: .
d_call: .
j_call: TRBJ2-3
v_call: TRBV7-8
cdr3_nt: TGTGCCAGCAGCCCTCGGACTATCACAGATACGCAGTATTTT
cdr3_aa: CASSPRTITDTQYF

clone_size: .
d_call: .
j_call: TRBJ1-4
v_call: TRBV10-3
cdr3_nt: TGTGCCATCTCCCTCGACGCTAATGAAAAACTGTTTTTT
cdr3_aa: CAISLDANEKLFF

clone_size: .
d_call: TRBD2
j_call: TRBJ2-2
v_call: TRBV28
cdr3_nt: TGTGCCAGCACTCCAGCCGGGGGGGCCAACACCGGGGAGCTGTTTTTT
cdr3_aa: CASTPAGGANTGELFF

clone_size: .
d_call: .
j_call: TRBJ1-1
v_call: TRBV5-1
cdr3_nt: TGCGCCAGCAGCTTGGCCAGTTTCGCTGAAGCTTTCTTT
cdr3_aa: CASSLASFAEAFF

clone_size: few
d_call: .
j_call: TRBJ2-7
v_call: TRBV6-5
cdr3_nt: TGTGCCAGCAGAGAAGCCAGCTCCTACGAGCAGTACTTC
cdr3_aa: CASREASSYEQYF

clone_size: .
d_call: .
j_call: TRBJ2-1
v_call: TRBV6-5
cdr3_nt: TGTGCCAGCAGTTACGGAGGATTCTCCTACAATGAGCAGTTCTTC
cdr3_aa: CASSYGGFSYNEQFF

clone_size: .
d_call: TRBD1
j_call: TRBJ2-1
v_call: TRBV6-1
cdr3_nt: TGTGCCAGCAGGGCAGCAGGGGGCGCCTACAATGAGCAGTTCTTC
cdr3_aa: CASRAAGGAYNEQFF

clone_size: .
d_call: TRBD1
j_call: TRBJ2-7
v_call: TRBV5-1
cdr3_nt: TGCGCCAGCAGCATAAATCCGACAGGGACCCACTACGAGCAGTACTTC
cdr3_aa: CASSINPTGTHYEQYF

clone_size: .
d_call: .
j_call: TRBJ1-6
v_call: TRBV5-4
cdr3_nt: TGTGCCAGCAGCTTCGGGGTTTCACCCCTCCACTTT
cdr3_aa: CASSFGVSPLHF

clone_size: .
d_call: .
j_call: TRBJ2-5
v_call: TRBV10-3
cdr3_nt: TGTGCCATTCAGGGGTACCAAGAGACCCAGTACTTC
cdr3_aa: CAIQGYQETQYF

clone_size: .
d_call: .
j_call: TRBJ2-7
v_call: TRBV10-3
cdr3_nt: TGTGCCATCAGTGAGACATACAGGAGTGGTTACGAGCAGTACTTC
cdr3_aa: CAISETYRSGYEQYF

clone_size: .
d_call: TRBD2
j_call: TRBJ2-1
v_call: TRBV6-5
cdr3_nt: TGTGCCAGCAGTTACTCGGCAGCGGGGCACAATGAGCAGTTCTTC
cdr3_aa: CASSYSAAGHNEQFF

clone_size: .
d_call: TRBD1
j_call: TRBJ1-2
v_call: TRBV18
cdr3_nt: TGTGCCAGCTCACAGGGGACAGGCGATTATGGCTACACCTTC
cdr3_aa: CASSQGTGDYGYTF

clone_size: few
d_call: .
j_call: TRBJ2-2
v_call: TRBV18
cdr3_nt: TGTGCCAGCTCATCCTCTAGCGCCGCGAACACCGGGGAGCTGTTTTTT
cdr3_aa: CASSSSSAANTGELFF

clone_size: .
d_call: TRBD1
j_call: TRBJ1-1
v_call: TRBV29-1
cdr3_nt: TGCAGCGTTGAAGAGGACAGGCTGAACACTGAAGCTTTCTTT
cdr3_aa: CSVEEDRLNTEAFF

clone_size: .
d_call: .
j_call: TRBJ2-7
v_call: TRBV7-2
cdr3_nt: TGTGCCAGCAGCTTAGGAGCCAGGGTAAGGTGGGAGCAGTACTTC
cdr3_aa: CASSLGARVRWEQYF

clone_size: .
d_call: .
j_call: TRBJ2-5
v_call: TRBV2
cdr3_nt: TGTGCCAGCAAAGCAGGGGTCCTGAACAAGACCCAGTACTTC
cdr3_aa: CASKAGVLNKTQYF

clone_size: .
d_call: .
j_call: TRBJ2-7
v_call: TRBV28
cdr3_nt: TGTGCCAGCAGTTTATCCTACTACAGGCACCCCTACGAGCAGTACTTC
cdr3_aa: CASSLSYYRHPYEQYF

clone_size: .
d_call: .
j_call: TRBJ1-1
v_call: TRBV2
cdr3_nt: TGTGCCAGCAGTGATGACGTATTCCAGGAGGCTTTCTTT
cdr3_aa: CASSDDVFQEAFF

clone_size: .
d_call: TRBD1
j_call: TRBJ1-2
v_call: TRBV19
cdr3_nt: TGTGCCAGTAGTCCTCCAATGGGACAGGGGGCGAGGGGCTACACCTTC
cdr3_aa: CASSPPMGQGARGYTF

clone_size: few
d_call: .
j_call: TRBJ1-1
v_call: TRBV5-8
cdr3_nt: TGTGCCAGCATAGAGGACACTGAAGCTTTCTTT
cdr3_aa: CASIEDTEAFF

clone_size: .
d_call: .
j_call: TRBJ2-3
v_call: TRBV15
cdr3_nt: TGTGCCACCAGCACCATCTCGGGTGAGACGCAGTATTTT
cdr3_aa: CATSTISGETQYF

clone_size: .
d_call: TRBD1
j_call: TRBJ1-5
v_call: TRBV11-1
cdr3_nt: TGTGCCAGCAGCCCCCGGGACAGGGACTATATGGGGAGCAATCAGCCCCAGCATTTT
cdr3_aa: CASSPRDRDYMGSNQPQHF

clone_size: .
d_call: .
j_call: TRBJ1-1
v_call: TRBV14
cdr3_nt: TGTGCCAGCAGCCGCAGTGACAACACTGAAGCTTTCTTT
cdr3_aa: CASSRSDNTEAFF

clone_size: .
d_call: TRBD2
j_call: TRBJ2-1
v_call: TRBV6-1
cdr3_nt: TGTGCCAGCAGTGTAACGCGGGGGGGCCCCGATGAGCAGTTCTTC
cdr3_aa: CASSVTRGGPDEQFF

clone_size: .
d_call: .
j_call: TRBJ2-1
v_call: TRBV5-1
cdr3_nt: TGCGCCAGCAGCTTGGATCGCCCGAATAGGGCCCTCTACAATGAGCAGTTCTTC
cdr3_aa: CASSLDRPNRALYNEQFF

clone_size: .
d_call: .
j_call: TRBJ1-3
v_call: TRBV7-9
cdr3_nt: TGTGCCAGCAGCTTAGGACCGATCTCTGGAAACACCATATATTTT
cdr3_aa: CASSLGPISGNTIYF

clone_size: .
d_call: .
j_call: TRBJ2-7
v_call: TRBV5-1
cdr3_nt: TGCGCCAGCAGCTTGGAGGTCGGGGGACTTCGCGAGCAGTACTTC
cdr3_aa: CASSLEVGGLREQYF

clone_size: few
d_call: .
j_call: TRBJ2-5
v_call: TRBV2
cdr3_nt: TGTGCCAGCAGCGGCGTAGGGGGGGAGACCCAGTACTTC
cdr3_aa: CASSGVGGETQYF

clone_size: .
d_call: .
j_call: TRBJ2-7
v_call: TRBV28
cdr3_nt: TGTGCCAGCAGTTTTAGGACAACCTACGAGCAGTACTTC
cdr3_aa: CASSFRTTYEQYF

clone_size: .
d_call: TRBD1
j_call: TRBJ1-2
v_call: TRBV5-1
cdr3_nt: TGCGCCAGCACCCAAGACAGGGAAGTCTATGGCTACACCTTC
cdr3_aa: CASTQDREVYGYTF

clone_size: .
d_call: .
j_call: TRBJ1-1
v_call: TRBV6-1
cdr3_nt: TGTGCCACCGCCATAGGTTCCGGGGACACTGAAGCTTTCTTT
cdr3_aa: CATAIGSGDTEAFF

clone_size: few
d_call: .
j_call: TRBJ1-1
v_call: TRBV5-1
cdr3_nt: TGCGCCAGCAGCTTGGCGGGTCCGAACACTGAAGCTTTCTTT
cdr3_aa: CASSLAGPNTEAFF

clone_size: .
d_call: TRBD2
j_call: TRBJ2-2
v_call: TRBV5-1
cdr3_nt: TGCGCCAGCAGCATAACACTAGCGGGCGCCAACACCGGGGAGCTGTTTTTT
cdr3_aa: CASSITLAGANTGELFF

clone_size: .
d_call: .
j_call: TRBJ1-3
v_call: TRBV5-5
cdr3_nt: TGTGCCAGCAGCTTGATACAGGGCAGTGGAAACACCATATATTTT
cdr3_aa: CASSLIQGSGNTIYF

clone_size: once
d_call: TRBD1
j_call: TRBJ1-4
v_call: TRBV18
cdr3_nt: TGTGCCAGCTCACCCGGGACAGGGTACGAAAAACTGTTTTTT
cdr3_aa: CASSPGTGYEKLFF

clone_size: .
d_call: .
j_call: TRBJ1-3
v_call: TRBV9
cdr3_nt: TGTGCCAGCAGCGCCGCCGCTGATTTCTCTGGAAACACCATATATTTT
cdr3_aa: CASSAAADFSGNTIYF

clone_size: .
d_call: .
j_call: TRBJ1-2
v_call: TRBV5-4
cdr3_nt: TGTGCCAGCAGCTTGGCCGGTGTGGGGGTGGGCTATGGCTACACCTTC
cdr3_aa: CASSLAGVGVGYGYTF

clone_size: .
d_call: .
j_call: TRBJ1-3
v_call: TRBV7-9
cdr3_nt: TGTGCCAGCATCCGGGGTTTCGGTGGAAACACCATATATTTT
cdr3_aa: CASIRGFGGNTIYF

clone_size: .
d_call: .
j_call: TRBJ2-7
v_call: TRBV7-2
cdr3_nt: TGTGCCAGCAGCTACCGGGCCCAGGCCACCCAGCCCTACGAGCAGTACTTC
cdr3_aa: CASSYRAQATQPYEQYF

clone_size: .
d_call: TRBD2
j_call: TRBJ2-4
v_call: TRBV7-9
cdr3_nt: TGTGCCAGCAGCTTAGGCTGGGAGGGCGACATTCAGTACTTC
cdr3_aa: CASSLGWEGDIQYF

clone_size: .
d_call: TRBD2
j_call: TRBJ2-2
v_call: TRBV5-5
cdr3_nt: TGTGCCAGCAGCCCAGCTCCGGGGGGGCCATCCGGGGAGCTGTTTTTT
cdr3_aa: CASSPAPGGPSGELFF

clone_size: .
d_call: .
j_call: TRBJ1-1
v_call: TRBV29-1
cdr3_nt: TGCAGCGTTGGGATTCGTGCAGGGAACACTGAAGCTTTCTTT
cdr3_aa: CSVGIRAGNTEAFF

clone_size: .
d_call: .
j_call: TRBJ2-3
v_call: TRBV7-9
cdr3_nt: TGTGCCAGCAGCCCGCCCCGGGACACCACAGATACGCAGTATTTT
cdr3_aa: CASSPPRDTTDTQYF

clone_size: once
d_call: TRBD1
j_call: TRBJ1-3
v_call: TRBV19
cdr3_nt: TGTGCCAGTAGTATGGGACAGGCTTACTCTGGAAACACCATATATTTT
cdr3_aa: CASSMGQAYSGNTIYF

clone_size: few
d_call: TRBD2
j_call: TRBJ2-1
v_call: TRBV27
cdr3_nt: TGTGCCAGCCGTCCGGGACTAGCGGGAGGGAAGGCATACAATGAGCAGTTCTTC
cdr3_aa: CASRPGLAGGKAYNEQFF

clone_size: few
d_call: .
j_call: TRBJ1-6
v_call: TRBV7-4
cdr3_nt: TGTGCCAGCACCTTTGGGAGACAGCATAATTCACCCCTCCACTTT
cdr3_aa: CASTFGRQHNSPLHF

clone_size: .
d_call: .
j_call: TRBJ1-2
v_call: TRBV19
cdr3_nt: TGTGCCAGTATGCAGGACCTTTATGGCTACACCTTC
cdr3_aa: CASMQDLYGYTF

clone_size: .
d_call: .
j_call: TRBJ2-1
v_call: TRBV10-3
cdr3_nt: TGTGCCATCAGTGAGGAAAATGAGCAGTTCTTC
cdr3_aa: CAISEENEQFF

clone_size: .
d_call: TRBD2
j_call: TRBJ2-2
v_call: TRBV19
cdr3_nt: TGTGCCAGTAGTGTATACTTAGCGGGAGCGGGGGAGCTGTTTTTT
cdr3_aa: CASSVYLAGAGELFF